The entry that follows covers one TCR beta chain sequence. Its specificity is unknown. Whether this donor was CMV seropositive was not recorded. This sample is drawn from a study of cytomegalovirus exposure and HLA in healthy donors. Study results and caveats: The authors later linked a missense DCLRE1C variant to TCR beta V- and J-gene trimming. As a later analysis revealed, most CMV-associated TCR beta chains appeared HLA-restricted.

A multiplex PCR was run with 60 Vbeta primers and 13 Jbeta primers. Method: immunoSEQ multiplex PCR; TCRdb's copy keeps in-frame clones and lacks some. The sample consists of under 200,000 clones, over 75% of them appearing once. The sample comprised PBMCs. This TCR was recovered from a human donor in good health.

The CDR3 DNA reads as TGTGCCATCAGTGAGTCCGGGGGTAGTGGGGCCAACGTCCTGACTTTC. Amino acid sequence: CAISESGGSGANVLTF. This chain uses TRBV10-3 with TRBJ2-6, with D perhaps TRBD2 (6 bases). The germline gives CDR1 ENHRY, CDR2 SYGVKD. CDR3 length equals 16 residues. The ends were cut back, 0 bases at V and 3 bases at J, with 9 bases in the middle.